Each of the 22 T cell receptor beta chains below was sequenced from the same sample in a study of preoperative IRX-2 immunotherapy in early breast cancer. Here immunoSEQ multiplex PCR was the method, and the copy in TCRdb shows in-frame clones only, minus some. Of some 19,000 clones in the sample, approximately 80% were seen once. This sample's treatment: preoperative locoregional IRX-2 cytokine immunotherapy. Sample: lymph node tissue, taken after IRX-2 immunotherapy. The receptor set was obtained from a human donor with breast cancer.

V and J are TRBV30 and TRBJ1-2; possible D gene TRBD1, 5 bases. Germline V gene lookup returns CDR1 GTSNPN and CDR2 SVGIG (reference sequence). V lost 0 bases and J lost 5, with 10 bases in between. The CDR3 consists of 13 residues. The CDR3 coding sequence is TGTGCCTGGAGTGTACAGACAGAGTATGGCTACACCTTC. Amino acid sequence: CAWSVQTEYGYTF.

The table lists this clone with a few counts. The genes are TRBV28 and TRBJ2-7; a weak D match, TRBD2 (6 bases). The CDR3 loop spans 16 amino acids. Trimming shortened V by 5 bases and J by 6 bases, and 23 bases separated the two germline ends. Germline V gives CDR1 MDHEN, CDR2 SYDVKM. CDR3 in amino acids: CASSPPTSLIYSEQYF. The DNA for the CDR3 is TGTGCCAGCAGTCCGCCGACTAGTTTGATCTATTCCGAGCAGTACTTC.

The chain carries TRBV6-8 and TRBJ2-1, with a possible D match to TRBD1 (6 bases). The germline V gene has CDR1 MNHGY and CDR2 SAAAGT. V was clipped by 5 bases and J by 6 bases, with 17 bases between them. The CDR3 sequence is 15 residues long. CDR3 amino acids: CASSPLARGSNEQFF. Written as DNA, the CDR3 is TGTGCCAGCAGTCCCCTGGCAAGGGGGTCCAATGAGCAGTTCTTC.

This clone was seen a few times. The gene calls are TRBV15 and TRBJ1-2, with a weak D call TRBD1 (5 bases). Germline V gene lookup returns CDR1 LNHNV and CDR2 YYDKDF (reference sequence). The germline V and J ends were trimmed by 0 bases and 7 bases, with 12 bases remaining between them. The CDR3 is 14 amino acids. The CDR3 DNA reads TGTGCCACCAGCAGAGATTTCGGGGACTCTGGCTACACCTTC. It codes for CATSRDFGDSGYTF.

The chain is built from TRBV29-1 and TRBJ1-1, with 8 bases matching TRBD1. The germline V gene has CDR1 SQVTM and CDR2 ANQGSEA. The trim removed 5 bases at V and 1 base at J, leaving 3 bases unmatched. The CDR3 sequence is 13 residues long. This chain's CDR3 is CSVRTGKNTEAFF. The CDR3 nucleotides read TGCAGCGTTAGGACAGGGAAGAACACTGAAGCTTTCTTT.

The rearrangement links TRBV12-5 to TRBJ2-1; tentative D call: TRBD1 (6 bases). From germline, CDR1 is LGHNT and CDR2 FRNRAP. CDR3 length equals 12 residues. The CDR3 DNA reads TGTGCCAGCGCATCGAGGGGGAATGAGCAGTTCTTC. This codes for CASASRGNEQFF. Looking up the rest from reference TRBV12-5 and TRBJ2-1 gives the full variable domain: DARVTQTPRHKVTEMGQEVTMRCQPILGHNTVFWYRQTMMQGLELLAYFRNRAPLDDSGMPKDRFSAEMPDATLATLKIQPSEPRDSAVYFCASASRGNEQFFGPGTRLTVL.

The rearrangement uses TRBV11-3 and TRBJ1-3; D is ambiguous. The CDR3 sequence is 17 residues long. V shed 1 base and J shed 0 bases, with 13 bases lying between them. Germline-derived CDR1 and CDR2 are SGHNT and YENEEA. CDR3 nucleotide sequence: TGTGCCAGCAGCTTAGGGGTGGGCGGGAGCTCTGGAAACACCATATATTTT. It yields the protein CASSLGVGGSSGNTIYF.

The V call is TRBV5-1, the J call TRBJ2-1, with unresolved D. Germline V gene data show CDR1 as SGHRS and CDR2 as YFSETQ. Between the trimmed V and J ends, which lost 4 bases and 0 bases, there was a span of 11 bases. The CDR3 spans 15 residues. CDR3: CASSAQLRSYNEQFF. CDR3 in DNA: TGCGCCAGCAGCGCACAGCTTCGCTCCTACAATGAGCAGTTCTTC.

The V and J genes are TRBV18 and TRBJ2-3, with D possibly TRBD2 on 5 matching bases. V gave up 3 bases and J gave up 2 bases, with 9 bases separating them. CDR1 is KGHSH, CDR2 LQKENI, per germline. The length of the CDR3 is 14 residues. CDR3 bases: TGTGCCAGCTCACCCCCTAGCAACACAGATACGCAGTATTTT. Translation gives CASSPPSNTDTQYF.

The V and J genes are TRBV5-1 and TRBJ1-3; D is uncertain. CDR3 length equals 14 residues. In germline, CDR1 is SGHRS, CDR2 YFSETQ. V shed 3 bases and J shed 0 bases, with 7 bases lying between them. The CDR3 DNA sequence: TGCGCCAGCAGCTCTCAGGCCTCTGGAAACACCATATATTTT. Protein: CASSSQASGNTIYF.

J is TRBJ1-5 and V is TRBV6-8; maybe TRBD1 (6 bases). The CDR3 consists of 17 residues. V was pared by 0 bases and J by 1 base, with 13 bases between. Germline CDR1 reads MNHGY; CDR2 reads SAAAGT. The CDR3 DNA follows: TGTGCCAGCAGTTACTCCAGGGGTACCTTAAGCAATCAGCCCCAGCATTTT. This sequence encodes CASSYSRGTLSNQPQHF.

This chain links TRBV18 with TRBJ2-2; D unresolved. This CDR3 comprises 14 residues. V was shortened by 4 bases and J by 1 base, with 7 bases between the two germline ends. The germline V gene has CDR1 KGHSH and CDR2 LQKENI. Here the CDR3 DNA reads TGTGCCAGCTCACGAGTGGGGAACACCGGGGAGCTGTTTTTT. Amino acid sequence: CASSRVGNTGELFF.

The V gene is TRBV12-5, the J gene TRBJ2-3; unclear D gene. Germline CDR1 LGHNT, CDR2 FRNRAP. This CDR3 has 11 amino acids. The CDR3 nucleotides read TGTGCCAGCCGCCTGGGTTATACGCAGTATTTT. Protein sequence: CASRLGYTQYF.

The CDR3 DNA is TGTGCCAGCAGCCCCCGGACAGGGGTGTACGAGCAGTACTTC. Translation: CASSPRTGVYEQYF. The V gene is TRBV6-8, the J gene TRBJ2-7; TRBD1 agrees at 9 bases. The CDR3 extends over 14 amino acids. CDR1 is MNHGY and CDR2 is SAAAGT in the germline V gene. The V and J ends lost 6 bases and 4 bases, in that order; junction bases with no gene match: 7.

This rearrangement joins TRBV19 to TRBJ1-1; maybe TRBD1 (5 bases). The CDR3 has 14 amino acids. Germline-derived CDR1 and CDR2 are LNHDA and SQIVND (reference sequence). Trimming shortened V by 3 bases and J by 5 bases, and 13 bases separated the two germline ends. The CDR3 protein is CASSMGPIYTEAFF. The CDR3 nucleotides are TGTGCCAGTAGTATGGGACCGATTTATACTGAAGCTTTCTTT.

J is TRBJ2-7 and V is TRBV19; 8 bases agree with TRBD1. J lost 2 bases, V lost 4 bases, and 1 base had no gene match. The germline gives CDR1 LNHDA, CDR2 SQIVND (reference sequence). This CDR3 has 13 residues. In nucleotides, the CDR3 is TGTGCCAGTAGTAAGGACAGGGCCTACGAGCAGTACTTC. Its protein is CASSKDRAYEQYF.

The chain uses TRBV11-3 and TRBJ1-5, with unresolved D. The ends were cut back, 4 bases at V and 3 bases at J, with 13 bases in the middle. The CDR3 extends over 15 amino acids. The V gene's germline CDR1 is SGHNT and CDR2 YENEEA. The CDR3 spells CASSYDWGDNQPQHF. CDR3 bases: TGTGCCAGCAGCTACGATTGGGGTGACAATCAGCCCCAGCATTTT.

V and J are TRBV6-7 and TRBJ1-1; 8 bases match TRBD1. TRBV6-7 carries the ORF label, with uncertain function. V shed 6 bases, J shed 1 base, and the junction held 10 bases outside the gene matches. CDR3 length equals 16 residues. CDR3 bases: TGTGCCAGCAGCCCAGGGACAGGAATAACGAACACTGAAGCTTTCTTT. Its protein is CASSPGTGITNTEAFF.

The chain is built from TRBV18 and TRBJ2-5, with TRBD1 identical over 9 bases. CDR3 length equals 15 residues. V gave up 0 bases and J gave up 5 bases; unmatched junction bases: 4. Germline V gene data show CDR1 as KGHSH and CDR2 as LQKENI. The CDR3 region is CASSPPGQGGETQYF. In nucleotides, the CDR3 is TGTGCCAGCTCACCACCGGGACAGGGAGGCGAGACCCAGTACTTC.

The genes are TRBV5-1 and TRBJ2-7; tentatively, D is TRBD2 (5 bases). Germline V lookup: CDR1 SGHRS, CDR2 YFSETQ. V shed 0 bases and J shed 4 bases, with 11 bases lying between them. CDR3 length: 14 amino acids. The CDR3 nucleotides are TGCGCCAGCAGCTTGGGCGGAGAGGGTTACGAGCAGTACTTC. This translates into CASSLGGEGYEQYF.

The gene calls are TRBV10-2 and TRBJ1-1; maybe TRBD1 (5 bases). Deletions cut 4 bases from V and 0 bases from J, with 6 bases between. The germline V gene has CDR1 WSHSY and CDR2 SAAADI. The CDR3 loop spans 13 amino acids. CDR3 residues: CASSGQMNTEAFF. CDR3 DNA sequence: TGCGCCAGCAGTGGACAGATGAACACTGAAGCTTTCTTT.

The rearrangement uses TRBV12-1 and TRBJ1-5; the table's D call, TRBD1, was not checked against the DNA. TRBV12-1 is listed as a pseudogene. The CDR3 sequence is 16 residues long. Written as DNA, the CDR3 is TGTGCCAGCAGCTCCCCGGGACAGGGAGGGGGTCAGCCCCAGCATTTT. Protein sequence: CASSSPGQGGGQPQHF.